This T cell receptor (beta chain) was documented in a study of cytomegalovirus exposure and HLA in healthy donors. General study results and limits: The authors later found TCR association rates varying by HLA locus, with DRB1 most and HLA-C fewest. 87-base-pair reads could not separate some V segments, including TRBV6-2 and TRBV6-3.

The PCR used 60 Vbeta and 13 Jbeta primers. Sequenced by immunoSEQ multiplex PCR; TCRdb stores in-frame clones only, minus some. The sample carries some 200,000 clones, 82% recorded once. The V gene end was trimmed by 7 bases and the J gene end by 10 bases; junction bases not matched to a gene: 10. The germline V gene encodes CDR1 LGHNA and CDR2 YNFKEQ. This CDR3 spans 15 amino acids. Regarding this clone: The antigen is unknown.

Sequencing was carried out using PBMCs. This TCR was recovered from a woman between 18 and 29 years old in good health and CMV-seronegative. V gene TRBV4-2 combines with J gene TRBJ1-6, with 10 bases matching TRBD1. The CDR3 loop is CASTPWDRGRSPLHF. The CDR3 nucleotides read TGTGCCAGCACCCCATGGGACAGGGGCAGATCACCCCTCCACTTT.